This T cell receptor (beta chain) came from a study of beta chain features in type 1 diabetes. Germline-derived CDR1 and CDR2 are SQVTM and ANQGSEA. V was trimmed by 0 bases and J by 7 bases, leaving 7 bases between them. This CDR3 region has 12 residues. The isolated RNA, all of it, was reverse transcribed, so expressed TCRB transcripts were what got sequenced. TCRdb keeps only in-frame clones here, not all; method: immunoSEQ multiplex PCR. The table includes 150,000 to 200,000 clones, less than 9.5% detected once. Sequenced material: central memory CD4+ T cells from blood. The chain carries TRBV29-1 and TRBJ2-1; D is undetermined. The TCR sequence derives from a woman between 18 and 29 years old in good health. The CDR3 region is CSVEDARNEQFF. CDR3 coding DNA: TGCAGCGTTGAAGATGCGAGGAATGAGCAGTTCTTC.